This TCR beta chain was profiled in a study of T cell changes during pregnancy in multiple sclerosis. Repertoires were generated with immunoSEQ multiplex PCR, while TCRdb's copy carries only in-frame clones and drops some. The data show 85,000 to 100,000 clones, around 94% seen once. The V gene end was trimmed by 0 bases and the J gene end by 7 bases; junction bases not matched to a gene: 10. This CDR3 is 16 amino acids long. The germline CDR1 and CDR2 sequences are SNHLY and FYNNEI. This TCR was recovered from a female donor with multiple sclerosis, enrolled in a pregnancy study. This chain connects TRBV2 to TRBJ2-7; TRBD1 agrees at 9 bases. The source was peripheral blood, collected after pregnancy. CDR3 coding DNA: TGTGCCAGCAGTGAAGCGCTTTGGACAGGGGTGGAGGAGCAGTACTTC. Protein: CASSEALWTGVEEQYF.